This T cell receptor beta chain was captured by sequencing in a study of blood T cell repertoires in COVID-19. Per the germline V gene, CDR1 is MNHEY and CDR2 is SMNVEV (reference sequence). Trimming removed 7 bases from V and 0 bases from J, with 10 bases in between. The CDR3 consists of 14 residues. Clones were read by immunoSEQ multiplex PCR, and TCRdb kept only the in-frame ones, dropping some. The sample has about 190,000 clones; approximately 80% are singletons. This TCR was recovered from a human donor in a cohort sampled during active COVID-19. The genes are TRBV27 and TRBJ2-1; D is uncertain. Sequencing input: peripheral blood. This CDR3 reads CASISWSSYNEQFF. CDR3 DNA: TGTGCCAGCATTAGTTGGAGCTCCTACAATGAGCAGTTCTTC.